These 7 T cell receptor beta chains came from one sample sequenced in a study of T-cell memory formation after mild COVID-19. MiXCR was run by TCRdb on the 5' RACE reads, yielding one entry per CDR3 protein. The sample has approximately 400,000 distinct CDR3 sequences, roughly 26% seen once. Specimen: PBMCs or a T cell subset sorted from them (not recorded which). Source of these receptors: an adult woman who had mild COVID-19 (a few samples of this study predate the infection). Cell type and time point are not known.

The gene calls are TRBV19 and TRBJ2-7, with TRBD2 matching over 8 bases. Germline values: CDR1 LNHDA, CDR2 SQIVND (reference sequence). Losses at the gene ends were 8 bases for V and 4 bases for J; bases not matched to a gene: 19. The CDR3 runs to 17 residues. CDR3 residues: CASLDGRASGFAYEQYF. CDR3 coding DNA: TGTGCCAGTCTCGACGGGAGGGCCTCAGGTTTTGCGTACGAGCAGTACTTC.

Only a few counts were recorded for this clonotype. This chain connects TRBV6-5 to TRBJ1-5, with D perhaps matching TRBD1 (5 bases). Germline CDR1 MNHEY, CDR2 SVGAGI. Trimming took off 6 bases at V and 8 bases at J, with 11 bases between the two ends. The CDR3 length is 12 residues. CDR3 DNA: TGTGCCAGCAGGACAGCGGGGAAGCCCCAGCATTTT. It specifies CASRTAGKPQHF.

The sample holds a few counts of this clonotype. V usage is TRBV5-1 and J usage is TRBJ2-3; 11 nucleotides line up with TRBD2. Losses at the gene ends were 2 bases for V and 4 bases for J; bases not matched to a gene: 3. In germline, CDR1 is SGHRS, CDR2 YFSETQ. CDR3 length: 15 residues. The CDR3 DNA follows: TGCGCCAGCAGCTTTACTAGCGGGGGCCCAGATACGCAGTATTTT. Encoded protein: CASSFTSGGPDTQYF.

This clonotype was detected a few times. The chain uses TRBV29-1 and TRBJ2-7, with D perhaps matching TRBD1 (6 bases). Trimming took off 5 bases at V and 3 bases at J, with 14 bases between the two ends. This CDR3 region has 13 residues. Per germline, CDR1 SQVTM and CDR2 ANQGSEA. The DNA for the CDR3 is TGCAGCGTTCTTCTGGGGGCCGGCTACGAGCAGTACTTC. This translates into CSVLLGAGYEQYF.

The genes are TRBV20-1 and TRBJ2-5, with D perhaps matching TRBD2 (5 bases). Looked up from germline, CDR1 is DFQATT and CDR2 is SNEGSKA (reference sequence). The CDR3 runs to 16 residues. V was trimmed by 0 bases and J by 5 bases, leaving 19 bases between them. The CDR3 here is CSARDPLGPRRETQYF. The CDR3 nucleotides read TGCAGTGCTAGAGATCCGCTAGGTCCACGGAGGGAGACCCAGTACTTC.

This clonotype was seen more than once but under ten times. This rearrangement joins TRBV7-9 to TRBJ1-2, with a tentative D call TRBD1 (5 bases). CDR3 length: 13 residues. CDR1 is SEHNR, CDR2 FQNEAQ, per germline (reference sequence). The V gene lost 3 bases and the J gene lost 7 bases, with 12 bases spanning the gap. The CDR3 loop reads CASSFAGTSGYTF. The CDR3, as DNA: TGTGCCAGCAGCTTCGCCGGGACTAGTGGCTACACCTTC.

This clonotype was seen only a few times. The gene calls are TRBV20-1 and TRBJ2-7, with 7 bases matching TRBD2. Trimming at V came to 2 bases and at J to 5 bases, leaving 12 bases not matched to a gene. The CDR3 length is 15 residues. Germline loops: CDR1 DFQATT, CDR2 SNEGSKA (reference sequence). In DNA, the CDR3 is TGCAGTGCTAGATCGGAGGGAGGGCCCAGGGACGAGCAGTACTTC. Protein product: CSARSEGGPRDEQYF.